The rows below give T cell receptor beta chains drawn from one sample of a study of Ad26.COV2.S vaccination and SARS-CoV-2 variants. TCRdb's copy holds only in-frame clones and misses some; the assay was immunoSEQ multiplex PCR. The table includes about 350,000 clones, around 89% detected once. The sample in question was peripheral blood, obtained in a trial of Ad26.COV2.S vaccine versus placebo. Source of these receptors: a person aged 18-60 years who received the Ad26.COV2.S COVID-19 vaccine or a placebo. The CDR3 runs from the conserved cysteine through the conserved F or W. The D gene is left open where the match is weak. Size tells how often a clone was seen (once, few, many) or the class of an expanded clone, and some rows leave it out.

j_call: TRBJ1-2
d_call: TRBD1
v_call: TRBV19
clone_size: -
cdr3_aa: CASGDRSTYGYTF
cdr3_nt: TGTGCCAGCGGGGACAGGTCGACCTATGGCTACACCTTC

j_call: TRBJ1-2
d_call: -
v_call: TRBV6-2/TRBV6-3
clone_size: -
cdr3_aa: CASSYSRGGGYTF
cdr3_nt: TGTGCCAGCAGTTACTCGAGGGGAGGTGGCTACACCTTC

j_call: TRBJ2-7
d_call: TRBD1
v_call: TRBV5-1
clone_size: -
cdr3_aa: CASSPYPTQGASYEQYF
cdr3_nt: TGCGCCAGCAGCCCCTACCCTACACAGGGGGCTTCCTACGAGCAGTACTTC

j_call: TRBJ2-2
d_call: -
v_call: TRBV4-3
clone_size: -
cdr3_aa: CASSQDQNSYTGELFF
cdr3_nt: TGCGCCAGCAGCCAAGATCAAAACAGCTACACCGGGGAGCTGTTTTTT

j_call: TRBJ2-7
d_call: -
v_call: TRBV6-5
clone_size: -
cdr3_aa: CASRPRDRVGEQYF
cdr3_nt: TGTGCCAGCAGGCCCCGGGACCGGGTAGGCGAGCAGTACTTC

j_call: TRBJ2-5
d_call: TRBD2
v_call: TRBV6-5
clone_size: -
cdr3_aa: CASSASGRPETQYF
cdr3_nt: TGTGCCAGCAGCGCTAGCGGGCGTCCGGAGACCCAGTACTTC

j_call: TRBJ1-5
d_call: TRBD1
v_call: TRBV19
clone_size: -
cdr3_aa: CASSLDRDNQPQHF
cdr3_nt: TGTGCCAGTAGTTTGGACAGGGACAATCAGCCCCAGCATTTT

j_call: TRBJ2-7
d_call: TRBD2
v_call: TRBV13
clone_size: once
cdr3_aa: CASSIGTSGRLVYEQYF
cdr3_nt: TGTGCCAGCAGTATAGGGACTAGCGGGAGGTTAGTCTACGAGCAGTACTTC

j_call: TRBJ1-5
d_call: TRBD1
v_call: TRBV4-2
clone_size: -
cdr3_aa: CASSQDQTGEDQPQHF
cdr3_nt: TGTGCCAGCAGCCAAGACCAGACAGGGGAGGATCAGCCCCAGCATTTT

j_call: TRBJ1-1
d_call: TRBD1
v_call: TRBV29-1
clone_size: few
cdr3_aa: CSVVSGTENTEAFF
cdr3_nt: TGCAGCGTTGTATCTGGGACAGAGAACACTGAAGCTTTCTTT

j_call: TRBJ1-1
d_call: -
v_call: TRBV27
clone_size: -
cdr3_aa: CASSLSRVRDTEAFF
cdr3_nt: TGTGCCAGCAGTTTATCCAGGGTTCGAGACACTGAAGCTTTCTTT

j_call: TRBJ1-5
d_call: -
v_call: TRBV28
clone_size: -
cdr3_aa: CASTRDIRYQPQHF
cdr3_nt: TGTGCCAGCACTCGGGACATCCGTTATCAGCCCCAGCATTTT

j_call: TRBJ2-5
d_call: -
v_call: TRBV5-8
clone_size: -
cdr3_aa: CASSLDRGTQYF
cdr3_nt: TGTGCCAGCAGCCTCGACCGGGGGACCCAGTACTTC

j_call: TRBJ1-5
d_call: -
v_call: TRBV7-6
clone_size: -
cdr3_aa: CASSTGASNQPQHF
cdr3_nt: TGTGCCAGCAGCACCGGGGCAAGCAATCAGCCCCAGCATTTT

j_call: TRBJ2-1
d_call: -
v_call: TRBV5-1
clone_size: -
cdr3_aa: CASSLLPQGSNEQFF
cdr3_nt: TGCGCCAGCAGCTTGCTCCCCCAAGGGAGCAATGAGCAGTTCTTC

j_call: TRBJ2-7
d_call: TRBD1
v_call: TRBV9
clone_size: once
cdr3_aa: CASSVDPDRTYEQYF
cdr3_nt: TGTGCCAGCAGCGTAGACCCGGACAGGACCTACGAGCAGTACTTC

j_call: TRBJ2-7
d_call: -
v_call: TRBV30
clone_size: -
cdr3_aa: CAWSTTIEYEQYF
cdr3_nt: TGTGCCTGGAGTACTACTATCGAGTACGAGCAGTACTTC

j_call: TRBJ1-1
d_call: -
v_call: TRBV11-3
clone_size: -
cdr3_aa: CASSLGQGNTEAFF
cdr3_nt: TGTGCCAGCAGCTTAGGGCAAGGGAACACTGAAGCTTTCTTT

j_call: TRBJ2-5
d_call: -
v_call: TRBV7-9
clone_size: -
cdr3_aa: CASSLVEAEETQYF
cdr3_nt: TGTGCCAGCAGCTTAGTAGAAGCGGAAGAGACCCAGTACTTC

j_call: TRBJ2-4
d_call: -
v_call: TRBV28
clone_size: -
cdr3_aa: CASSLGKSFTLLAKNIQYF
cdr3_nt: TGTGCCAGCAGTTTGGGAAAGTCGTTCACCCTATTAGCCAAAAACATTCAGTACTTC

j_call: TRBJ2-7
d_call: -
v_call: TRBV19
clone_size: -
cdr3_aa: CASTPTGGGGEQYF
cdr3_nt: TGTGCCAGTACCCCAACCGGGGGCGGGGGCGAGCAGTACTTC

j_call: TRBJ2-5
d_call: TRBD2
v_call: TRBV9
clone_size: -
cdr3_aa: CASSVVGGRGETQYF
cdr3_nt: TGTGCCAGCAGCGTAGTTGGTGGGAGGGGAGAGACCCAGTACTTC

j_call: TRBJ2-2
d_call: -
v_call: TRBV18
clone_size: -
cdr3_aa: CASSSRSPGNTGELFF
cdr3_nt: TGTGCCAGCTCATCACGGAGTCCGGGGAACACCGGGGAGCTGTTTTTT

j_call: TRBJ1-3
d_call: -
v_call: TRBV7-8
clone_size: -
cdr3_aa: CASSFEGNTIYF
cdr3_nt: TGTGCCAGCAGCTTTGAGGGAAACACCATATATTTT

j_call: TRBJ2-5
d_call: TRBD1
v_call: TRBV5-4
clone_size: -
cdr3_aa: CASSRGGEETQYF
cdr3_nt: TGTGCCAGCAGTAGAGGGGGCGAAGAGACCCAGTACTTC

j_call: TRBJ1-2
d_call: TRBD1
v_call: TRBV5-5
clone_size: -
cdr3_aa: CASSLATGNNYGYTF
cdr3_nt: TGTGCCAGCAGCTTGGCGACAGGGAACAACTATGGCTACACCTTC

j_call: TRBJ2-6
d_call: TRBD1
v_call: TRBV4-1
clone_size: -
cdr3_aa: CASSQTGANGANVLTF
cdr3_nt: TGCGCCAGCAGCCAAACAGGGGCGAACGGGGCCAACGTCCTGACTTTC

j_call: TRBJ2-1
d_call: TRBD2
v_call: TRBV6-1
clone_size: -
cdr3_aa: CASSEFLAGDNEQFF
cdr3_nt: TGTGCCAGCAGTGAATTCCTAGCGGGGGACAATGAGCAGTTCTTC

j_call: TRBJ1-6
d_call: TRBD1
v_call: TRBV7-9
clone_size: once
cdr3_aa: CASSPGPTGAYNSPLHF
cdr3_nt: TGTGCCAGCAGCCCAGGGCCAACAGGGGCGTATAATTCACCCCTCCACTTT

j_call: TRBJ2-7
d_call: -
v_call: TRBV7-8
clone_size: -
cdr3_aa: CASSPPSYEQYF
cdr3_nt: TGTGCCAGCAGCCCACCGTCCTACGAGCAGTACTTC

j_call: TRBJ2-1
d_call: -
v_call: TRBV6-4
clone_size: -
cdr3_aa: CASSVTLNNEQFF
cdr3_nt: TGTGCCAGCAGTGTTACACTAAACAATGAGCAGTTCTTC

j_call: TRBJ1-2
d_call: -
v_call: TRBV12-3/TRBV12-4
clone_size: -
cdr3_aa: CASSDRDNYGYTF
cdr3_nt: TGTGCCAGCAGTGACCGGGATAACTATGGCTACACCTTC

j_call: TRBJ1-2
d_call: -
v_call: TRBV6-2/TRBV6-3
clone_size: -
cdr3_aa: CASSPRSSYGYTF
cdr3_nt: TGTGCCAGCAGCCCCCGGTCCAGCTATGGCTACACCTTC

j_call: TRBJ1-4
d_call: -
v_call: TRBV2
clone_size: -
cdr3_aa: CASRARDSPEKLFF
cdr3_nt: TGTGCCAGCAGGGCTAGGGATTCCCCTGAAAAACTGTTTTTT

j_call: TRBJ2-3
d_call: -
v_call: TRBV9
clone_size: few
cdr3_aa: CASSQNPSTDTQYF
cdr3_nt: TGTGCCAGCAGTCAGAATCCTAGCACAGATACGCAGTATTTT

j_call: TRBJ1-1
d_call: -
v_call: TRBV7-2
clone_size: -
cdr3_aa: CASSLWTAINTEAFF
cdr3_nt: TGTGCCAGCAGCCTCTGGACAGCGATAAACACTGAAGCTTTCTTT

j_call: TRBJ2-4
d_call: TRBD1
v_call: TRBV27
clone_size: -
cdr3_aa: CASSLISGGAKNIQYF
cdr3_nt: TGTGCCAGCAGTTTAATATCAGGGGGAGCCAAAAACATTCAGTACTTC

j_call: TRBJ2-7
d_call: TRBD1
v_call: TRBV28
clone_size: -
cdr3_aa: CASSPTGTGGYEQYF
cdr3_nt: TGTGCCAGCAGTCCAACCGGGACAGGCGGCTACGAGCAGTACTTC

j_call: TRBJ2-1
d_call: -
v_call: TRBV24-1
clone_size: -
cdr3_aa: CATSGVGGNEQFF
cdr3_nt: TGTGCCACCTCGGGCGTCGGTGGGAATGAGCAGTTCTTC

j_call: TRBJ2-3
d_call: -
v_call: TRBV21-1
clone_size: -
cdr3_aa: CANLRAGALSDTQYF
cdr3_nt: TGTGCCAACCTCCGGGCGGGAGCTTTATCAGATACGCAGTATTTT

j_call: TRBJ2-1
d_call: TRBD2
v_call: TRBV19
clone_size: -
cdr3_aa: CASSIVGFGASGVVNSYNEQFF
cdr3_nt: TGTGCCAGTAGTATAGTCGGGTTTGGGGCTAGCGGGGTCGTAAACTCCTACAATGAGCAGTTCTTC

j_call: TRBJ1-4
d_call: TRBD1
v_call: TRBV27
clone_size: -
cdr3_aa: CATGQVNEKLFF
cdr3_nt: TGTGCCACGGGACAGGTTAATGAAAAACTGTTTTTT